These T cell receptor beta chains were read from a single sample in a study of blood T cells in healthy people across ages. TCRdb reprocessed the 5' RACE reads via MiXCR and lists one record per CDR3 protein. The sample has 1,500,000 or so distinct CDR3 sequences, approximately 60% seen once. Sequencing used blood. The receptors originated from a man in his late teens or twenties in good health. CDR3s include the opening cysteine and the closing phenylalanine or tryptophan. The order of the fields is V gene, J gene, D gene, clone size, CDR3 protein, CDR3 DNA. A D gene is named only where the DNA matches it firmly. Where a row states a size, it is once, few, many or the class of an expanded clone; other rows omit it.

TRBV6-2/TRBV6-3,TRBJ1-1,NA,NA,CASSLQRRVKTEAFF,TGTGCCAGCAGTCTCCAACGCAGGGTAAAGACTGAAGCTTTCTTT
TRBV20-1,TRBJ2-3,NA,NA,CSAMTSTDTQYF,TGCAGTGCCATGACTAGCACAGATACGCAGTATTTT
TRBV10-3,TRBJ2-3,NA,NA,CAISEGRSTDTQYF,TGTGCCATCAGTGAGGGCCGTAGCACAGATACGCAGTATTTT
TRBV27,TRBJ1-2,NA,NA,CASSARMKKHGYTF,TGTGCCAGCAGTGCAAGAATGAAGAAGCATGGCTACACCTTC
TRBV29-1,TRBJ2-4,NA,NA,CSVVSGAYDIQYF,TGCAGCGTTGTCTCGGGGGCTTACGACATTCAGTACTTC
TRBV11-2,TRBJ2-7,TRBD1,NA,CASSDWTGEGYEQYF,TGTGCCAGCAGCGACTGGACAGGGGAGGGCTACGAGCAGTACTTC
TRBV11-2,TRBJ2-7,NA,NA,CASSSVQGGSYEQYF,TGTGCCAGCAGCTCCGTACAGGGGGGGTCCTACGAGCAGTACTTC
TRBV6-2/TRBV6-3,TRBJ2-3,NA,NA,CATSILDTQYF,TGTGCCACCTCAATTCTCGATACGCAGTATTTT
TRBV20-1,TRBJ2-3,TRBD2,NA,CSARRGGRGDTQYF,TGCAGTGCTAGACGGGGCGGGAGGGGGGATACGCAGTATTTT
TRBV10-2,TRBJ1-2,NA,NA,CASVGGSYGYTF,TGCGCCAGCGTCGGAGGAAGTTATGGCTACACCTTC
TRBV4-1,TRBJ2-7,TRBD1,few,CASSPLGDREGDEQYF,TGCGCCAGCAGCCCACTAGGGGACAGGGAAGGGGACGAGCAGTACTTC
TRBV7-9,TRBJ1-1,NA,NA,CASSPDVLAFF,TGTGCCAGCAGCCCGGACGTCCTAGCTTTCTTT
TRBV7-2,TRBJ2-3,NA,NA,CATDQEALSNTQYF,TGTGCCACCGACCAGGAGGCCCTTTCTAATACGCAGTATTTT
TRBV24-1,TRBJ2-1,NA,NA,CATSEPKRSDEQFF,TGTGCCACCAGTGAACCCAAGAGGAGTGATGAGCAGTTCTTC
TRBV7-9,TRBJ2-5,NA,once,CASSTGLDQETQYF,TGTGCCAGCAGCACGGGACTGGACCAAGAGACCCAGTACTTC
TRBV3-1,TRBJ1-2,TRBD1,NA,CASSPQGARGYTF,TGTGCCAGCAGCCCACAGGGGGCAAGGGGCTACACCTTC
TRBV7-6,TRBJ1-1,NA,NA,CASRSSGHHTEAFF,TGTGCCAGTAGATCCTCGGGACATCACACTGAAGCTTTCTTT
TRBV20-1,TRBJ2-2,TRBD2,once,CSARDDRLLAGPQNTGELFF,TGCAGTGCTAGAGACGACAGATTACTAGCGGGACCCCAGAACACCGGGGAGCTGTTTTTT
TRBV10-3,TRBJ2-7,NA,few,CAISESRRFSYEQYF,TGTGCCATCAGTGAGTCGAGGCGGTTTTCCTACGAGCAGTACTTC
TRBV20-1,TRBJ2-5,NA,NA,CSARGGDSLLETQYF,TGCAGTGCTAGAGGCGGGGACAGCCTTCTAGAGACCCAGTACTTC
TRBV2,TRBJ1-1,TRBD1,NA,CASSDLWDSEAFF,TGTGCCAGCAGTGATCTATGGGACAGTGAAGCTTTCTTT
TRBV4-1,TRBJ2-1,TRBD1,NA,CASSQRGTGDFGALNEQFF,TGCGCCAGCAGCCAAAGGGGGACAGGGGACTTTGGGGCACTAAATGAGCAGTTCTTC
TRBV9,TRBJ2-5,NA,NA,CASSVDGGTIKTQYF,TGTGCCAGCAGCGTAGATGGTGGGACCATTAAGACCCAGTACTTC
TRBV7-2,TRBJ2-3,TRBD2,few,CASGRTSGGTDTQYF,TGTGCCAGCGGTCGGACTAGCGGGGGCACAGATACGCAGTATTTT
TRBV20-1,TRBJ1-5,TRBD1,NA,CSARKQGVGNQPQHF,TGCAGTGCTAGAAAACAGGGGGTTGGCAATCAGCCCCAGCATTTT
TRBV10-3,TRBJ2-1,NA,few,CAISAVGTNNNEQFF,TGTGCCATCAGTGCTGTTGGGACAAATAACAATGAGCAGTTCTTC
TRBV29-1,TRBJ2-1,TRBD2,NA,CSVEEGLAAFTYNEQFF,TGCAGCGTTGAAGAGGGACTAGCGGCATTTACGTACAATGAGCAGTTCTTC
TRBV4-1,TRBJ2-7,TRBD2,NA,CASSQVGLAGGPYEQYF,TGCGCCAGCAGCCAAGTCGGTTTAGCGGGAGGGCCTTACGAGCAGTACTTC
TRBV27,TRBJ1-1,NA,few,CASSSSGNTEAFF,NA
TRBV6-2/TRBV6-3,TRBJ2-3,TRBD1,NA,CASARDRAIDTQYF,TGTGCCAGCGCACGGGACAGGGCCATAGATACGCAGTATTTT
TRBV7-6,TRBJ2-3,NA,few,CASSPTSPGPFTDTQYF,TGTGCCAGCAGCCCGACATCCCCCGGGCCCTTCACAGATACGCAGTATTTT
TRBV6-1,TRBJ2-7,TRBD1,few,CASALGQHKPPYEQYF,TGTGCCAGCGCATTGGGACAGCACAAACCACCCTACGAGCAGTACTTC
TRBV4-3,TRBJ2-5,TRBD2,NA,CASSQVGTSGGETQYF,TGCGCCAGCAGCCAAGTAGGGACTAGCGGGGGAGAGACCCAGTACTTC
TRBV4-1,TRBJ2-7,TRBD2,NA,CASSHRSSGSYEQYF,TGCGCCAGCAGCCATCGATCTAGCGGGAGCTACGAGCAGTACTTC
TRBV4-1,TRBJ2-7,NA,few,CASSQVRLSYEQYF,TGCGCCAGCAGCCAAGTCCGGTTGTCCTACGAGCAGTACTTC
TRBV9,TRBJ2-4,NA,NA,CASSVAGKNIQYF,TGTGCCAGCAGCGTAGCAGGGAAAAACATTCAGTACTTC
TRBV6-2/TRBV6-3,TRBJ2-3,TRBD1,NA,CAYSLGTGESDTQYF,TGTGCCTACAGTCTCGGGACAGGGGAGTCAGATACGCAGTATTTT
TRBV20-1,TRBJ2-3,NA,NA,CSARRLDTQYF,TGCAGTGCTAGGAGACTAGATACGCAGTATTTT
TRBV7-6,TRBJ2-3,TRBD2,few,CASSRGTSGGLTDTQYF,TGTGCCAGCAGCCGAGGGACTAGCGGGGGCCTAACAGATACGCAGTATTTT
TRBV7-7,TRBJ2-2,NA,NA,CASSMSRYTGELFF,TGTGCTAGCAGCATGTCCCGTTACACCGGGGAGCTGTTTTTT
TRBV7-2,TRBJ2-7,NA,NA,CASSLTSSHPDEQYF,TGTGCCAGCAGCTTAACTAGCTCCCACCCCGACGAGCAGTACTTC
TRBV5-1,TRBJ2-1,NA,NA,CASSLASIYEQFF,TGCGCCAGCAGCTTGGCCAGCATTTATGAGCAGTTCTTC
TRBV29-1,TRBJ1-2,NA,NA,CSVEGGRNYGYTF,TGCAGCGTTGAAGGGGGTCGGAACTATGGCTACACCTTC
TRBV18,TRBJ2-3,NA,NA,CASAESTDTQYF,TGTGCCAGCGCCGAGTCGACAGATACGCAGTATTTT
TRBV29-1,TRBJ1-2,NA,few,CSVIEHHLNYGYTF,TGCAGCGTTATTGAACACCACCTTAACTATGGCTACACCTTC
TRBV18,TRBJ1-2,NA,NA,CASSPPGDRFLYGYTF,TGTGCCAGCTCACCACCGGGGGACCGATTTCTGTATGGCTACACCTTC
TRBV4-3,TRBJ1-2,TRBD1,NA,CASTRGRGLNYGYTF,TGCGCCAGCACCAGGGGGAGGGGCCTGAACTATGGCTACACCTTC
TRBV6-1,TRBJ1-1,NA,NA,CASNFQGVSEAFF,TGTGCCAGCAATTTCCAGGGTGTTTCTGAAGCTTTCTTT
TRBV7-6,TRBJ2-4,NA,NA,CASSLTGDVRREQYF,TGTGCCAGCAGCCTCACAGGGGATGTAAGGAGGGAGCAGTACTTC
TRBV6-6,TRBJ1-2,NA,NA,CASTGGKYGYTF,TGTGCCAGCACGGGGGGCAAGTATGGCTACACCTTC
TRBV13,TRBJ2-1,NA,NA,CASSLSFLGTQNNEQFF,TGTGCCAGCAGCTTAAGCTTTCTCGGGACCCAAAATAATGAGCAGTTCTTC
TRBV27,TRBJ2-1,TRBD1,NA,CASSPPGTGKVDEQFF,TGTGCCAGCAGTCCCCCCGGGACAGGGAAGGTCGATGAGCAGTTCTTC
TRBV6-1,TRBJ2-1,NA,once,CASREAVGLTYNEQFF,TGTGCCAGCAGAGAAGCGGTAGGACTCACCTACAATGAGCAGTTCTTC
TRBV11-2,TRBJ1-6,NA,NA,CASSFGPGTNSPLHF,TGTGCCAGCAGCTTCGGGCCCGGGACAAATTCACCCCTCCACTTT
TRBV29-1,TRBJ2-2,NA,NA,CSVENTNTGELFF,TGCAGCGTTGAAAACACCAACACCGGGGAGCTGTTTTTT